The 10 T cell receptor beta chains below come from one sample, sequenced in a study of metastatic and nonmetastatic thyroid tumors. MiXCR re-clonotyped the PCR reads for TCRdb. The sample has 35,000 to 50,000 clones; about 15% are singletons. None of the patients had undergone any treatment ahead of thyroid surgery. The specimen was tumor tissue. The receptors originated from a female donor with papillary thyroid cancer or a benign thyroid nodule (not recorded which). Some clones in this sample may be carry-over from other donors' samples.

Many counts were recorded for this clone. At one end the junction does not follow the germline gene, possibly because of a read error. This chain joins TRBV30 and TRBJ1-5; weak D call: TRBD1 (5 bases). Germline V gives CDR1 GTSNPN, CDR2 SVGIG (reference sequence). The CDR3 has 13 residues. CDR3 sequence: CTWNRGGNQPQHF. The CDR3, as DNA: TGTACCTGGAATAGGGGAGGCAATCAGCCCCAGCATTTT.

The J gene is TRBJ1-2, the V gene TRBV6-1; 7 nucleotides agree with TRBD1. Germline CDR1 MNHNS, CDR2 SASEGT. V lost 7 bases and J lost 6; bases outside the gene matches: 8. The CDR3 loop spans 13 amino acids. The CDR3 DNA is TGTGCCAGCATTCATCAGGGGGGCAATGGCTACACCTTC. Amino acid sequence: CASIHQGGNGYTF.

This clone was recorded many times. The J gene is TRBJ2-5, the V gene TRBV7-8, with 8 bases fitting TRBD2. The V gene's germline CDR1 is SGHVS and CDR2 FQNEAQ. The CDR3 covers 15 residues. V dropped 6 bases and J dropped 5; count of bases not matched to a gene: 11. The CDR3 DNA sequence: TGTGCCAGCAGACCCTTTGCGGGAGGTTTGGAGACCCAGTACTTC. This gives the protein CASRPFAGGLETQYF.

At least ten counts were recorded for this clone. The chain joins TRBV7-9 to TRBJ2-7; no definite D call. The V and J ends lost 5 bases and 6 bases respectively, with 8 bases between them. The CDR3 extends over 11 amino acids. Germline V gives CDR1 SEHNR, CDR2 FQNEAQ (reference sequence). The DNA of the CDR3 is TGTGCCAGCAGCGAGGCAGGCGAGCAGTACTTC. It is translated as CASSEAGEQYF.

The rearrangement links TRBV20-1 to TRBJ2-3, with 10 bases fitting TRBD2. Per the germline V gene, CDR1 is DFQATT and CDR2 is SNEGSKA (reference sequence). The CDR3 runs 13 residues. The junction had 6 bases not matched to a gene; V was cut back by 8 bases and J by 4 bases. CDR3 residues: CSPLAGWPDTQYF. In DNA, the CDR3 is TGCAGTCCACTAGCGGGATGGCCAGATACGCAGTATTTT.

This clone was recorded a few times. Its ends do not fully match the called genes, so a read error is possible. The chain couples TRBV6-1 to TRBJ1-1; the D is unclear. Germline loops: CDR1 MNHNS, CDR2 SASEGT. The CDR3 is made up of 15 amino acids. CDR3 loop: CASSKYPACGTEAIF. As DNA, the CDR3 is TGTGCCAGCAGTAAATACCCCGCCTGCGGCACTGAAGCTATCTTT.

This clone was recorded many times. The rearrangement uses TRBV10-3 and TRBJ2-2; D perhaps matches TRBD2 (7 bases). This CDR3 region has 20 residues. Germline V gene sequence: CDR1 ENHRY, CDR2 SYGVKD. The V gene lost 2 bases and the J gene lost 1 base, with 23 bases spanning the gap. CDR3 nucleotides: TGTGCCATCAGTGAGCCCCGGGTGGGGGGGCCAGGAAGGAACACCGGGGAGCTGTTTTTT. It codes for CAISEPRVGGPGRNTGELFF.

This clone was found many times. A much more abundant neighbour one base away suggests this may be a read error. Other DNA sequences in this sample translate to the same CDR3. The chain couples TRBV6-1 to TRBJ2-3; no firm D call. The germline V and J ends were trimmed by 8 bases and 6 bases, with 6 bases remaining between them. The CDR3 runs to 10 residues. Per the germline V gene, CDR1 is MNHNS and CDR2 is SASEGT. The CDR3 sequence is CASVRDTQYF. The CDR3 DNA follows: TGTGCCAGCGTGCGGGATACGCAGTATTTT.

This clone was seen ten or more times. The chain links TRBV29-1 to TRBJ2-1; TRBD2 matches at 8 bases. The CDR3 totals 13 residues. Germline V gene sequence: CDR1 SQVTM, CDR2 ANQGSEA. V gave up 4 bases and J gave up 10 bases; unmatched junction bases: 9. The CDR3 DNA reads as TGCAGCGTTGGAGCGGGAGTCTTGAGGGAGCAGTTCTTC. Protein product: CSVGAGVLREQFF.

About this clone: Mismatch with germline at one junction end may stem from a read error. V and J are TRBV20-1 and TRBJ1-5; TRBD1 is a possible D gene (5 bases). Germline V gene lookup returns CDR1 DFQATT and CDR2 SNEGSKA (reference sequence). CDR3 size: 16 residues. CDR3 DNA: TGCAGTGCTACGGAATGGGCAGGGAGCATCAATCATCCCCAGCATTTT. Residues: CSATEWAGSINHPQHF.